These 4 T cell receptor beta chains share one sample of origin, sequenced in a study of tumor-infiltrating lymphocytes in primary liver carcinoma. Making TCR beta cDNA involved around 540 ng total RNA and a constant-region primer. Three rounds of nested multiplex PCR with slightly modified ARM-PCR produced TCR beta libraries. PCR rounds one and two used TRBV1-TRBV30 forward primers with a C-beta reverse primer for 10 cycles each. TCRdb reprocessed the multiplex PCR reads via MiXCR and lists one record per CDR3 protein. In the table there are under 200,000 distinct CDR3 sequences, 85% of which are singletons. Taking roughly 18-32 mg of unsorted bulk tissue, the authors co-extracted RNA and DNA. The sequencing sample was made of tumor tissue from primary liver carcinoma. The receptors were gathered from a middle-aged man with primary liver carcinoma and hepatitis B virus infection.

J is TRBJ1-3 and V is TRBV4-3, with D maybe TRBD1 (6 bases). Per the germline V gene, CDR1 is LGHNA and CDR2 is YSLEER. V was shortened by 1 base and J by 2 bases, with 15 bases between the two germline ends. CDR3 length: 17 amino acids. The CDR3 nucleotides read TGCGCCAGCAGCCAAGCACCGGGACATTGGGCTGGAAACACCATATATTTT. Protein product: CASSQAPGHWAGNTIYF.

This chain joins TRBV28 and TRBJ1-2, with D unclear. Trimming removed 5 bases from V and 8 bases from J, with 12 bases in between. The CDR3 has 12 amino acids. CDR1 MDHEN and CDR2 SYDVKM come from the germline V gene. CDR3 amino acids: CASSGRRFGYTF. The DNA for the CDR3 is TGTGCCAGCAGTGGGAGGCGTTTCGGCTACACCTTC.

To note about this clonotype: One junction end does not reproduce the germline sequence, and a read error may be involved. This sequence joins TRBV5-1 and TRBJ1-2; possible D gene TRBD1, 6 bases. CDR1 is SGHRS and CDR2 is YFSETQ in the germline V gene. There are 12 residues in the CDR3. The CDR3, as DNA: TGCACCAGCAACTTGGATGCCAGGGGATACACCTTC. As protein: CTSNLDARGYTF.

About this clonotype: One junction end disagrees with the germline gene, perhaps due to a read error. The CDR3 nucleotides are TGTGCCAGCAGTTTAGAGGTTCTAGCGGGAGTAGGCACTGGGGAGCCGTTTTTT. Translated: CASSLEVLAGVGTGEPFF. The chain joins TRBV28 to TRBJ2-2, with 10 bases aligning to TRBD2. Germline V CDR1 and CDR2: MDHEN, SYDVKM. The CDR3 sequence is 18 residues long.